Listed below are T cell receptor beta chains from one sample, sequenced in a study of cytomegalovirus exposure and HLA in healthy donors. This table comes from immunoSEQ multiplex PCR, and its TCRdb copy is limited to in-frame clones, with some not included. The data contain fewer than 80,000 clones, about 73% of them singletons. The sequencing sample was made of PBMCs. The receptor source for this set is a woman in her sixties in good health and CMV-seropositive. Each CDR3 is given without its conserved first and last residue. Expanded clones get a size class; other rows say once, few or many, or leave the size out.

abundance	v_gene	j_gene	CDR3aa
NA	TRBV7-9	TRBJ1-1	ASSSDMNTEAF
NA	TRBV6-1	TRBJ1-5	ASSVTGNQPQH
NA	TRBV28	TRBJ2-1	ASSLMASGFNEQF
few	TRBV7-8	TRBJ1-4	ASSLDRAEKLF
NA	TRBV30	TRBJ1-3	AWRLRGGLGGNTIY
NA	TRBV18	TRBJ1-2	ASSPPDRGYGYT
NA	TRBV18	TRBJ2-3	ASSLLTDTQY
NA	TRBV11-1	TRBJ2-7	ASSLGLARYEQY
NA	TRBV7-2	TRBJ2-3	ASRPSGARTDTQY
NA	TRBV7-9	TRBJ2-1	ASSQLGTSAF
NA	TRBV6-6	TRBJ2-4	ASSPGQGSGIQY